The 5 T cell receptor beta chains listed next were all sequenced from one sample in a study of long-term antiretroviral therapy in people with HIV. Sequencing relied on immunoSEQ assay v3.0, run at survey level. TCRdb's copy holds only in-frame clones and misses some; the assay was immunoSEQ multiplex PCR. The sample holds 30,000 to 35,000 clones; around 82% are singletons and the top ten take 7.9%. Sequences were derived from unsorted PBMCs, sampled 0.4 years before starting antiretroviral therapy. The receptors stem from a man younger than 35 with HIV.

The genes are TRBV6-1 and TRBJ2-7, with D possibly matching TRBD2 (6 bases). Per germline, CDR1 MNHNS and CDR2 SASEGT. This CDR3 comprises 15 residues. The germline V and J ends were trimmed by 5 bases and 3 bases, with 17 bases remaining between them. In nucleotides, the CDR3 is TGTGCCAGCAGTTCTTGGAGGGAGGTCAACTACGAGCAGTACTTC. This translates into CASSSWREVNYEQYF.

The chain uses TRBV5-1 and TRBJ2-1; 7 nucleotides agree with TRBD2. Germline lookup yields CDR1 SGHRS and CDR2 YFSETQ. CDR3 length: 13 amino acids. V was pared by 5 bases and J by 6 bases, with 5 bases of the junction left unmatched. The CDR3 region has the DNA TGCGCCAGCAGGCAAGCGGGAATCAATGAGCAGTTCTTC. It is translated as CASRQAGINEQFF.

This clone was picked up one time. The chain uses TRBV15 and TRBJ1-2; D is possibly TRBD1 (5 bases). Trimming pared 0 bases from V and 2 bases from J, leaving 7 bases between. This CDR3 is built from 14 residues. CDR1 LNHNV and CDR2 YYDKDF come from the germline V gene (reference sequence). CDR3 loop: CATSRDKGNYGYTF. The CDR3 DNA follows: TGTGCCACCAGCAGAGATAAGGGGAACTATGGCTACACCTTC.

This rearrangement joins TRBV18 to TRBJ2-5, with 11 bases that match TRBD2. Germline V gene data show CDR1 as KGHSH and CDR2 as LQKENI. The J segment lost 2 bases and the V segment lost 6 bases, leaving 8 bases of the junction unmatched. This CDR3 is 16 amino acids long. This CDR3 is CASSSASGRYQETQYF. Written as DNA, the CDR3 is TGTGCCAGCTCTTCGGCTAGCGGGAGGTATCAAGAGACCCAGTACTTC.

This sequence joins TRBV28 and TRBJ1-5; possible D gene TRBD1, 6 bases. Germline values: CDR1 MDHEN, CDR2 SYDVKM. The CDR3 covers 15 residues. V was cut by 5 bases and J by 4 bases, with 15 bases left in between. The CDR3 bases are TGTGCCAGCAGTGAGAAGAAGGGGGGGAATCAGCCCCAGCATTTT. Protein sequence: CASSEKKGGNQPQHF.